A selection of T cell receptor beta chains follows, all from one sample in a study of regulatory T cells in long-lasting Graves disease. TCRdb re-called the multiplex PCR reads through MiXCR, storing one row per CDR3 protein. The profile covers roughly 450,000 distinct CDR3 sequences, with around 20% appearing a single time and over 7.5% taken by the ten largest. The starting material was peripheral blood mononuclear cells (PBMCs), obtained when the disease was refractory, from a patient treated with antithyroid drugs. The receptors were gathered from a female donor with Graves disease. Both conserved end residues are part of each CDR3. Fields, in order: D gene, CDR3 length, clone size, V gene, J gene, CDR3 DNA, CDR3 protein. D genes are given only for firm matches. Clone size is given for some rows only: seen once, a few or many times, or a class if the clone is expanded.

>NA|11|NA|TRBV20-1|TRBJ1-6
TGCAGTGCTAGCGTCCAGGAGTGGCTCCACTTT
CSASVQEWLHF
>TRBD2|15|many|TRBV7-9|TRBJ2-5
TGTGCCAGCAGCTTAGGAGCGGGAGGACAAGAGACCCAGTACTTC
CASSLGAGGQETQYF
>NA|15|many|TRBV28|TRBJ1-1
TGTGCCAGCAGTCCCCCTCTGCGCGTTAACACTGAAGCTTTCTTT
CASSPPLRVNTEAFF
>TRBD1|13|NA|TRBV10-3|TRBJ1-2
TGTGCCATCAGTGAAGGGACAGGGCATGGCTACACCTTC
CAISEGTGHGYTF
>TRBD2|14|many|TRBV6-1|TRBJ2-5
TGTGCCAGCAGTCCCCTAGCGGGAGGAGAGACCCAGTACTTC
CASSPLAGGETQYF
>TRBD1|17|few|TRBV7-9|TRBJ2-7
TGTGCCAGCAGCTCCTTTGGTATCCGGGACAGAGCCTCCGAGCAGTACTTC
CASSSFGIRDRASEQYF
>TRBD1|15|NA|TRBV6-2/TRBV6-3|TRBJ1-2
TGTGCCAGCAGTTCGACAGGGGATTTGATCGGAGGCTACACCTTC
CASSSTGDLIGGYTF
>TRBD1|16|NA|TRBV5-5|TRBJ2-2
TGTGCCAGCAGCTTCAAACAGGGGGTGAACACCGGGGAGCTGGTTTTT
CASSFKQGVNTGELVF
>TRBD2|14|NA|TRBV3-1|TRBJ2-7
TGTGCCAGCAGCCAATTTAGCGGGATCGGGGAGCAGTACTTC
CASSQFSGIGEQYF
>NA|17|many|TRBV9|TRBJ1-1
TGTGCCAGCAGCGTAGTTGGGTCGATCAGGTCGAACACTGAAGCTTTCTTT
CASSVVGSIRSNTEAFF
>NA|17|many|TRBV7-9|TRBJ1-2
TGTGCCAGCAGCTCTTCCGTCATGAGGGCGGTAAACTATGGCTACACCTTC
CASSSSVMRAVNYGYTF
>NA|15|once|TRBV9|TRBJ1-1
TGTGCCAGCAGCCCGCAGGGGACCCTGAGCACTGAAGCTTTCTTT
CASSPQGTLSTEAFF
>NA|16|many|TRBV11-2|TRBJ2-6
TGTGCCAGCAGCATCCCCCAAGTTTCTGGGGCCAACGTCCTGACTTTC
CASSIPQVSGANVLTF
>TRBD1|13|NA|TRBV19|TRBJ1-5
TGTGCCAGTAGTTGGGACAGTACACGCCCCCAGCATTTT
CASSWDSTRPQHF
>NA|11|few|TRBV7-9|TRBJ2-4
TGTGCCGGAGAGACAGAAAACATTCAGTACTTC
CAGETENIQYF
>NA|14|many|TRBV12-3/TRBV12-4|TRBJ1-2
TGTGCCAGCAAGTTGACAGTCGCTAACTATGGCTACACCTTC
CASKLTVANYGYTF
>TRBD1|14|few|TRBV10-3|TRBJ2-2
TGTGCCATCAGTTCGACAGGGCTTCCCGGGGAGCTGTTTTTT
CAISSTGLPGELFF
>TRBD1|18|NA|TRBV29-1|TRBJ1-3
TGCAGCGTGGTCTCAGACAACCGGGACAGCGGCTCTGGAAACACCATATATTTT
CSVVSDNRDSGSGNTIYF
>TRBD2|14|NA|TRBV20-1|TRBJ2-7
TGCAGTGCTTCGGGACTAGCGGGAGGCCGCGAGCAGTACTTC
CSASGLAGGREQYF
>TRBD1|13|many|TRBV28|TRBJ1-1
TGTGCCAGCAGGGAGGGGGCTCTTTGGCGAGCTTTCTTT
CASREGALWRAFF
>NA|14|many|TRBV10-3|TRBJ2-7
TGTGCCATCAGTGAAAGGGGCAGGGGGGACGAGCAGTACTTC
CAISERGRGDEQYF
>TRBD2|16|NA|TRBV20-1|TRBJ2-3
TGCAGTGCTAGCTTTCTAGCGGGACGGGGGGTGGATACGCAGTATTTT
CSASFLAGRGVDTQYF
>NA|15|NA|TRBV19|TRBJ2-7
TGTGCCAGTAGTATGACACGGACTGGTACCTACGAGCAGTACTTC
CASSMTRTGTYEQYF
>TRBD1|16|medium-sized|TRBV19|TRBJ1-1
TGTGCCAGTAGTCCGCTCTCCGGGACAGGGAGGACTGAAGCTTTCTTT
CASSPLSGTGRTEAFF
>TRBD1|15|NA|TRBV30|TRBJ1-1
TGTGCCTGGAGTCCGGACAGGGGGCCGAACACTGAAGCTTTCTTT
CAWSPDRGPNTEAFF
>TRBD2|15|few|TRBV3-1|TRBJ2-5
TGTGCCAGCAGCCTAATAAGCGGGAGTCGGGAGACCCAGTACTTC
CASSLISGSRETQYF
>NA|16|NA|TRBV30|TRBJ2-7
TGTGCCTGGAGTAGGGGCGGGACTCAGCCCGCCTACGAGCAGTACTTC
CAWSRGGTQPAYEQYF
>NA|14|NA|TRBV6-2/TRBV6-3|TRBJ1-1
TGTGCCAGCAGTTTCGTCGTAGGGCTGACTGAAGCTTTCTTT
CASSFVVGLTEAFF
>TRBD1|15|many|TRBV2|TRBJ2-2
TGTGCCAGCAGTGAGGCCAGGGGGTACACCGGGGAGCTGTTTTTT
CASSEARGYTGELFF
>TRBD1|14|NA|TRBV4-3|TRBJ1-1
TGCGCCAGCAGCTATTCAGGGGGGACGACTGAAGCTTTCTTT
CASSYSGGTTEAFF
>NA|16|NA|TRBV4-2|TRBJ1-1
TGTGCCAGCAGCCAAGAGGGCAGGGAAGGAAGGACTGAAGCTTTCTTT
CASSQEGREGRTEAFF
>TRBD1|13|few|TRBV30|TRBJ1-5
TGTGCCTGGTCAGGGGGCGCGAATCAGCCCCAGCATTTT
CAWSGGANQPQHF
>NA|13|many|TRBV5-1|TRBJ2-7
TGTGCCAGCAGCTTGGAAGGATCCTACGAGCAGTACTTC
CASSLEGSYEQYF
>NA|14|many|TRBV9|TRBJ1-1
TGTGCCAGCAGCGTTAACAGCATGAACACTGAAGCTTTCTTT
CASSVNSMNTEAFF
>TRBD2|13|many|TRBV2|TRBJ2-5
TGTGCCAGCAAAGCGGGGGGAGAAGAGACCCAGTACTTC
CASKAGGEETQYF
>NA|13|NA|TRBV19|TRBJ2-3
TGTGCCAGTAGTATACAGGGCACAGATACGCAGTATTTT
CASSIQGTDTQYF
>TRBD1|15|NA|TRBV7-9|TRBJ2-7
TGTGCCAGCAGCCTGGGACAGGGGCTCTCCTACGAGCAGTACTTC
CASSLGQGLSYEQYF
>NA|15|few|TRBV28|TRBJ1-5
TGTGCCAGCAGTTTCCCGGGACATGGTGATCAGCCCCAGCATTTT
CASSFPGHGDQPQHF
>NA|14|few|TRBV24-1|TRBJ2-6
TGTGCCACTACAGCCTCGGCAGGGGCCAACGTCCTGACTTTC
CATTASAGANVLTF
>TRBD1|18|NA|TRBV7-9|TRBJ2-7
TGTGCCAGCAGCTTATCAGACAGGGGGTACGGGCTTTTCTACGAGCAGTACTTC
CASSLSDRGYGLFYEQYF
>NA|15|few|TRBV5-1|TRBJ1-1
TGCGCCAGCAGCTTGGGTGGCAGTACGAACACTGAAGCTTTCTTT
CASSLGGSTNTEAFF
>NA|14|NA|TRBV7-9|TRBJ2-6
TGTGCCAGCAGCTTCTCAGCTGGGGCCAACGTCCTGACTTTC
CASSFSAGANVLTF